A single sample gave rise to the 27 T cell receptor beta chains below, sequenced in a study of blood T cells in healthy people across ages. The use of a sample-barcoded 5' primer and a J-beta primer mix characterized a second PCR of roughly 6 to 11 cycles. TCRdb re-derived calls from the 5' RACE reads in MiXCR, one entry per CDR3 protein. The repertoire holds 550,000 to 650,000 distinct CDR3 sequences, with around 27% as singletons. These sequences were also reported in another study, on T cells of mothers and their children.

The sample taken for sequencing was blood. The source of these receptors is a boy younger than 10 in good health.

This clonotype was observed a handful of times. The chain has TRBV20-1 and TRBJ2-1; D perhaps matches TRBD1 (6 bases). The V gene lost 1 base and the J gene lost 1 base, with 14 bases spanning the gap. Germline V lookup: CDR1 DFQATT, CDR2 SNEGSKA (reference sequence). The CDR3 has 16 residues. CDR3 DNA sequence: TGCAGTGCTAGAGGGATACAGGGAGCATCCTACAATGAGCAGTTCTTC. Its protein is CSARGIQGASYNEQFF.

V and J are TRBV20-1 and TRBJ2-7, with 12 bases identical to TRBD2. Germline-derived CDR1 and CDR2 are DFQATT and SNEGSKA (reference sequence). The CDR3 runs 16 residues. After removal of 6 bases from V and 0 bases from J, the junction contained 9 bases not matched to a gene. The CDR3 protein is CSALWLAGGHSYEQYF. In DNA, the CDR3 is TGCAGTGCCCTCTGGCTAGCGGGGGGGCACTCCTACGAGCAGTACTTC.

This clonotype was seen a handful of times. V and J are TRBV20-1 and TRBJ2-1, with 10 bases lining up with TRBD2. Germline V gene lookup returns CDR1 DFQATT and CDR2 SNEGSKA (reference sequence). J was trimmed by 3 bases and V by 0 bases; bases with no gene match: 2. CDR3 length: 15 amino acids. As DNA, the CDR3 is TGCAGTGCTAGAGATTGGACTAGCGGCTACAATGAGCAGTTCTTC. Translation: CSARDWTSGYNEQFF.

This clonotype was picked up a small number of times. In DNA form, the CDR3 reads TGCAGTGCATCACCCTTTACTAGCGCCGAAGAGACCCAGTACTTC. It codes for CSASPFTSAEETQYF. The V and J genes are TRBV20-1 and TRBJ2-5, with 7 bases aligning to TRBD2. The germline V gene has CDR1 DFQATT and CDR2 SNEGSKA (reference sequence). V trimming: 6 bases; J trimming: 3 bases; junction bases outside the gene matches: 13. The CDR3 spans 15 residues.

In its sample, this clonotype was seen a few times. The rearrangement uses TRBV20-1 and TRBJ1-1, with D perhaps matching TRBD1 (5 bases). In germline, CDR1 is DFQATT, CDR2 SNEGSKA (reference sequence). The CDR3 spans 14 residues. The V end was cut by 0 bases, the J end by 1 base, with 9 bases between. The CDR3 loop reads CSAREAGKNTEAFF. For the CDR3, the DNA is TGCAGTGCTAGAGAGGCAGGGAAGAACACTGAAGCTTTCTTT.

This clonotype was counted between two and nine times. The J gene is TRBJ2-5, the V gene TRBV12-3 or TRBV12-4; TRBD1 matches 8 bases. This CDR3 contains 15 residues. The V and J ends lost 7 bases and 3 bases, in that order; junction bases with no gene match: 10. The CDR3 is CASTPADRAKETQYF. In DNA, the CDR3 is TGTGCCAGCACCCCGGCGGACAGGGCAAAAGAGACCCAGTACTTC.

This chain uses TRBV14 with TRBJ2-1, with D perhaps being TRBD1 or TRBD2 (5 bases each). The closer fit of TRBJ2-7 to the DNA end suggests the J call may be wrong. The CDR3 sequence is 15 residues long. Germline V CDR1 and CDR2: SGHDN, FVKESK. This chain's CDR3 is CASSQGDRHGDEQYF. CDR3 bases: TGTGCCAGCAGCCAAGGGGACCGCCACGGGGACGAGCAGTACTTC.

The chain employs TRBV12-5 and TRBJ2-5, with a tentative D call TRBD2 (6 bases). This CDR3 region has 16 residues. The germline V and J ends were trimmed by 0 bases and 11 bases, with 22 bases remaining between them. Per germline, CDR1 LGHNT and CDR2 FRNRAP. CDR3 sequence: CASGLVTGTPPWEQYF. CDR3 coding DNA: TGTGCTAGTGGTTTGGTTACCGGGACTCCCCCTTGGGAGCAGTACTTC.

The V gene is TRBV19, the J gene TRBJ2-6, with D possibly being TRBD2 (6 bases). CDR1 is LNHDA, CDR2 SQIVND, per germline (reference sequence). V was shortened by 4 bases and J by 2 bases, with 12 bases between the two germline ends. The CDR3 is 16 residues long. The CDR3 sequence is CASSSVGGAGANVLTF. The CDR3 nucleotides read TGTGCCAGTAGTAGTGTCGGAGGGGCTGGGGCCAACGTCCTGACTTTC.

The V call is TRBV2, the J call TRBJ2-2, with a weak D call TRBD1 (5 bases). Trimming took 3 bases from V and 4 from J, leaving 9 bases between them. Per the germline V gene, CDR1 is SNHLY and CDR2 is FYNNEI. The CDR3 loop spans 14 amino acids. CDR3 nucleotides: TGTGCCAGCAGTGACAGGGATCGCACCGGGGAGCTGTTTTTT. Translated: CASSDRDRTGELFF.

This clonotype came up a few times. The J gene is TRBJ2-7, the V gene TRBV24-1; D is perhaps TRBD1 (7 bases). The germline gives CDR1 KGHDR, CDR2 SFDVKD. This CDR3 has 16 residues. V gave up 4 bases and J gave up 5 bases, with 20 bases separating them. The CDR3 loop reads CATSDPGATGINEQYF. CDR3 nucleotide sequence: TGTGCCACCAGTGACCCGGGAGCGACAGGGATAAACGAGCAGTACTTC.

This clonotype turned up a few times. The genes are TRBV7-9 and TRBJ2-1; no clear D. The DNA end is more similar to TRBJ2-5, so the J call may be wrong. Germline V gene sequence: CDR1 SEHNR, CDR2 FQNEAQ (reference sequence). The CDR3 is 12 residues long. CDR3 sequence: CASSFDGETQYF. The CDR3 bases are TGTGCCAGCAGCTTTGATGGCGAGACCCAGTACTTC.

V usage is TRBV7-2 and J usage is TRBJ2-5; D is undetermined. V was pared by 0 bases and J by 5 bases, with 13 bases between. The CDR3 sequence is 15 residues long. Germline V lookup: CDR1 SGHTA, CDR2 FQGNSA. CDR3 residues: CASSLATSMGETQYF. Here the CDR3 DNA reads TGTGCCAGCAGCTTAGCAACGTCTATGGGGGAGACCCAGTACTTC.

The gene calls are TRBV12-3 or TRBV12-4 and TRBJ2-5; D not certain. The J call may be faulty, since TRBJ2-1 better matches the DNA end. CDR3 length: 12 residues. CDR3 in amino acids: CASSPLVNEQFF. Written as DNA, the CDR3 is TGTGCCAGCAGTCCCCTAGTCAATGAGCAGTTCTTC.

This clonotype was seen more than once but under ten times. The chain recombines TRBV3-1 with TRBJ2-7; D ambiguous. Germline-derived CDR1 and CDR2 are LGHDT and YNNKEL (reference sequence). V lost 4 bases and J lost 2, with 9 bases in between. The CDR3 sequence is 13 residues long. CDR3 amino acids: CASSRGPTYEQYF. CDR3 coding DNA: TGTGCCAGCAGCCGTGGACCAACCTACGAGCAGTACTTC.

V is TRBV19 and J is TRBJ1-4, with TRBD1 identical over 8 bases. CDR1 LNHDA and CDR2 SQIVND come from the germline V gene (reference sequence). J was trimmed by 5 bases and V by 4 bases; bases with no gene match: 6. The CDR3 consists of 15 residues. The CDR3: CASSSRGQLNEKLFF. DNA for the CDR3: TGTGCCAGTAGTAGCAGGGGGCAACTGAATGAAAAACTGTTTTTT.

V is TRBV29-1 and J is TRBJ2-3; 10 bases agree with TRBD2. The CDR3 loop spans 16 amino acids. CDR1 is SQVTM, CDR2 ANQGSEA, per germline. V was pared by 7 bases and J by 0 bases, with 10 bases of the junction left unmatched. In DNA, the CDR3 is TGCAGCGGGGCAGCGGGGGGGCCCCTTAGCACAGATACGCAGTATTTT. As protein: CSGAAGGPLSTDTQYF.

This clonotype turned up a few times. The chain carries TRBV6-1 and TRBJ1-1, with 9 bases fitting TRBD1. Germline V gene lookup returns CDR1 MNHNS and CDR2 SASEGT. The CDR3 extends over 19 amino acids. The J segment lost 5 bases and the V segment lost 6 bases, leaving 22 bases of the junction unmatched. The CDR3 region has the DNA TGTGCCAGCAGCCTCCAGATACCGGGACAGGGTGGTTTATGGACTGAAGCTTTCTTT. It translates to CASSLQIPGQGGLWTEAFF.

This clonotype was counted between two and nine times. This sequence joins TRBV5-1 and TRBJ1-6; the match to TRBD1 covers 8 bases. The germline V gene encodes CDR1 SGHRS and CDR2 YFSETQ. The CDR3 spans 15 residues. Unmatched junction bases numbered 5, after V lost 4 bases and J lost 5 bases. CDR3 in amino acids: CASSLTGANNSPLHF. The CDR3 coding sequence is TGCGCCAGCAGCCTGACAGGGGCTAATAATTCACCCCTCCACTTT.

The chain carries TRBV30 and TRBJ2-2, with 9 bases matching TRBD1. The CDR3 has 19 amino acids. CDR1 and CDR2 from the germline V gene are GTSNPN and SVGIG (reference sequence). Trimming took 5 bases from V and 1 from J; bases not matched to a gene: 17. Written as DNA, the CDR3 is TGTGCCTGGGACGTATTCCGGGACAGGGTGGGGTTGAACACCGGGGAGCTGTTTTTT. Translated: CAWDVFRDRVGLNTGELFF. Looking up the rest from reference TRBV30 and TRBJ2-2 gives the full variable domain: SQTIHQWPATLVQPVGSPLSLECTVEGTSNPNLYWYRQAAGRGLQLLFYSVGIGQISSEVPQNLSASRPQDRQFILSSKKLLLSDSGFYLCAWDVFRDRVGLNTGELFFGEGSRLTVL.

This clonotype was seen ten or more times. The chain links TRBV20-1 to TRBJ1-1, with D unclear. The length of the CDR3 is 11 residues. Germline V gene lookup returns CDR1 DFQATT and CDR2 SNEGSKA (reference sequence). Trimming cost V 0 bases and J 4 bases, with 3 bases left between them. CDR3 in DNA: TGCAGTGCTAGAGATGGCACTGAAGCTTTCTTT. This sequence encodes CSARDGTEAFF.

This chain links TRBV6-2 or TRBV6-3 with TRBJ2-7, with D perhaps TRBD2 (6 bases). The CDR3 is 14 residues long. The V end lost 8 bases, the J end lost 4 bases, and 18 bases lay between the germline ends. Per the germline V gene, CDR1 is MNHEY and CDR2 is SVGEGT. The CDR3 DNA sequence: TGTGCCAGCGCCAAGGACTATCCGTCATACGAGCAGTACTTC. Protein sequence: CASAKDYPSYEQYF.

The chain combines TRBV2 with TRBJ2-1; D assignment may be TRBD1 or TRBD2 (5 bases each). CDR1 is SNHLY, CDR2 FYNNEI, per germline. Between the trimmed V and J ends, which lost 4 bases and 7 bases, there was a span of 17 bases. This CDR3 region has 15 residues. The CDR3 sequence is CASSVSLGPQNEQFF. In nucleotides, the CDR3 is TGTGCCAGCAGTGTAAGTTTGGGACCCCAGAATGAGCAGTTCTTC. Combining the CDR3 with reference TRBV2 and TRBJ2-1 gives the whole variable domain EPEVTQTPSHQVTQMGQEVILRCVPISNHLYFYWYRQILGQKVEFLVSFYNNEISEKSEIFDDQFSVERPDGSNFTLKIRSTKLEDSAMYFCASSVSLGPQNEQFFGPGTRLTVL.

This clonotype was seen a few times. The gene calls are TRBV13 and TRBJ1-1, with 8 bases identical to TRBD1. Germline values: CDR1 PRHDT, CDR2 FYEKMQ (reference sequence). The CDR3 is 15 amino acids. Trimming took 0 bases from V and 5 from J; bases not matched to a gene: 5. The CDR3 loop reads CASSLGTGEGTEAFF. DNA for the CDR3: TGTGCCAGCAGCTTAGGGACAGGGGAAGGAACTGAAGCTTTCTTT.

A remark on this clonotype: No conserved phenylalanine or tryptophan ends this CDR3, so it is likely a read error. It is unclear where the CDR3 begins or ends on the DNA, so no DNA is shown, and the CDR3 is as TCRdb lists it. The chain employs TRBV20-1 and TRBJ1-6; no DNA check was done on the table's D call, TRBD1. The CDR3 contains 13 residues when both ends are counted. The germline V gene encodes CDR1 DFQATT and CDR2 SNEGSKA (reference sequence). CDR3 residues: CSASGGVSGAGRL.

In regard to this clonotype: Given the absence of the conserved phenylalanine or tryptophan at the CDR3 end, a read error is likely. V and J are TRBV20-1 and TRBJ2-5; 9 positions agree with TRBD2. The J call is in doubt because the DNA end fits TRBJ2-1 better. Germline loops: CDR1 DFQATT, CDR2 SNEGSKA (reference sequence). CDR3 length: 12 amino acids. The CDR3 nucleotides are TGCAGTGCTAGCGCACTAGCGGGCCCCCAGTTCTTA. Its translation: CSASALAGPQFL.

This chain joins TRBV6-2 or TRBV6-3 and TRBJ2-7; D may be TRBD1 (6 bases). The CDR3 totals 15 residues. Germline V gene lookup returns CDR1 MNHEY and CDR2 SVGEGT. V was clipped by 2 bases and J by 4 bases, with 15 bases between them. CDR3 sequence reads: CASSYAGTPTYEQYF. DNA of the CDR3: TGTGCCAGCAGTTACGCCGGGACACCGACTTACGAGCAGTACTTC.